The rows below give T cell receptor beta chains drawn from one sample of a study of T cells in Graves' hyperthyroidism and ophthalmopathy. Each CDR3 protein is one row after TCRdb ran MiXCR on the multiplex PCR reads. The table has 700,000 or so distinct CDR3 sequences, roughly 15% seen once. The source material was blood. These receptors all stem from a man aged 18 to 29 with Graves' hyperthyroidism. CDR3s include the opening cysteine and the closing phenylalanine or tryptophan. Each record gives: J gene, D gene, V gene, CDR3 protein. A D gene is named only where the DNA matches it firmly.

TRBJ2-5 TRBD1 TRBV28 CASSMDRGQETQYF
TRBJ1-1 NA TRBV24-1 CATQGNLNTEAFF
TRBJ2-5 NA TRBV5-1 CASSLGQQGRQETQYF
TRBJ2-1 NA TRBV19 CASSIVGYNEQFF
TRBJ2-1 NA TRBV2 CASRGVNNEQFF
TRBJ1-5 NA TRBV2 CASGSDGANQPQHF
TRBJ2-3 NA TRBV6-1 CASSVRPGRSTDTQYF
TRBJ2-4 NA TRBV11-2 CASSLWRGNIQYF
TRBJ2-7 NA TRBV27 CASSLSAPPGGYEQYF
TRBJ2-3 NA TRBV7-8 CASSLEGAFTDTQYF
TRBJ1-1 NA TRBV7-2 CASFSPWQNTEAFF
TRBJ2-3 TRBD2 TRBV7-9 CASGGSGFTDTQYF
TRBJ2-3 TRBD2 TRBV28 CASGSSGSEGTDTQYF
TRBJ2-7 NA TRBV29-1 CSGGGLYEQYF
TRBJ2-1 TRBD2 TRBV5-1 CASSLLAGGVYNEQFF
TRBJ2-3 TRBD2 TRBV7-2 CASGRGPDTQYF